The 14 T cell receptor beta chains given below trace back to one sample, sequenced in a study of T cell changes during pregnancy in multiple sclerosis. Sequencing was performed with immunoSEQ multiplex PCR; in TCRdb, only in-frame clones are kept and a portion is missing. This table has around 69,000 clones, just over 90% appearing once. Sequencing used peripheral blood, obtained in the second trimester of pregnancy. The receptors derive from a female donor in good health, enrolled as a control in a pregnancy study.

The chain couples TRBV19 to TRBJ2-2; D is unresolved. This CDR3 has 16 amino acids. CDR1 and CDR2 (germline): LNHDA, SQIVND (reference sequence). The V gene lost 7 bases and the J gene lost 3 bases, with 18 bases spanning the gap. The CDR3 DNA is TGTGCCAGTACCGTAAAACTTCCTCGGGACACCGGGGAGCTGTTTTTT. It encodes CASTVKLPRDTGELFF.

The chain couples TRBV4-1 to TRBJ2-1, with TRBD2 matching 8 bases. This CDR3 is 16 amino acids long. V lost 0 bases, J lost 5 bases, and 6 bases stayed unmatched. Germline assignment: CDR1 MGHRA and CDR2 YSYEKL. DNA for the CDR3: TGCGCCAGCAGCCAAGACGGGACTAGAGACCACAATGAGCAGTTCTTC. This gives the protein CASSQDGTRDHNEQFF.

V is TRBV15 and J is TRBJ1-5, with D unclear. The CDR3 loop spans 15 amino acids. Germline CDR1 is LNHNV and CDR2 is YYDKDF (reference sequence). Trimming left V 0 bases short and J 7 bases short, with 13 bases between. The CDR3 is CATSRDRGQEQPQHF. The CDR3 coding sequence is TGTGCCACCAGCAGAGATCGCGGCCAAGAACAGCCCCAGCATTTT. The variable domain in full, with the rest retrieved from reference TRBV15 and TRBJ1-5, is DAMVIQNPRYQVTQFGKPVTLSCSQTLNHNVMYWYQQKSSQAPKLLFHYYDKDFNNEADTPDNFQSRRPNTSFCFLDIRSPGLGDTAMYLCATSRDRGQEQPQHFGDGTRLSIL.

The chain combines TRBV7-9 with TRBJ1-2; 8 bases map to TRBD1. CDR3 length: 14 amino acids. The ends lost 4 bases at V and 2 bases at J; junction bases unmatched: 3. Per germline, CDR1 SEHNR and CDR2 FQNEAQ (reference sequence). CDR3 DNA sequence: TGTGCCAGCAGCTCGGGACAGGCAAACTATGGCTACACCTTC. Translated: CASSSGQANYGYTF.

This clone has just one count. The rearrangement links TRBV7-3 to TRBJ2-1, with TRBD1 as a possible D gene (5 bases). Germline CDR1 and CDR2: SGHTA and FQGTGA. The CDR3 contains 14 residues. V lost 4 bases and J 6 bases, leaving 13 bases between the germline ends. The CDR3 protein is CASSSQGVSNEQFF. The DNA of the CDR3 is TGTGCCAGCAGCTCCCAGGGCGTAAGCAATGAGCAGTTCTTC. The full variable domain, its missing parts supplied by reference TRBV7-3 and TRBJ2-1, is GAGVSQTPSNKVTEKGKYVELRCDPISGHTALYWYRQSLGQGPEFLIYFQGTGAADDSGLPNDRFFAVRPEGSVSTLKIQRTERGDSAVYLCASSSQGVSNEQFFGPGTRLTVL.

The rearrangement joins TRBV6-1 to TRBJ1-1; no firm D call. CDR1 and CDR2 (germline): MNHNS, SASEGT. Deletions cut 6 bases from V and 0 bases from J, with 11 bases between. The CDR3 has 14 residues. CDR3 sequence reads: CASRGLEVNTEAFF. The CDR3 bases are TGTGCCAGCAGAGGACTAGAAGTGAACACTGAAGCTTTCTTT.

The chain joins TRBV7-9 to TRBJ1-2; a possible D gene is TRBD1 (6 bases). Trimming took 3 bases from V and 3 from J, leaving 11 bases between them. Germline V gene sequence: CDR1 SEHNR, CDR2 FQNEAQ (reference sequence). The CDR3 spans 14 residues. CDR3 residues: CASSFSDRDYGYTF. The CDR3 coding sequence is TGTGCCAGCAGCTTCTCGGACAGAGACTATGGCTACACCTTC.

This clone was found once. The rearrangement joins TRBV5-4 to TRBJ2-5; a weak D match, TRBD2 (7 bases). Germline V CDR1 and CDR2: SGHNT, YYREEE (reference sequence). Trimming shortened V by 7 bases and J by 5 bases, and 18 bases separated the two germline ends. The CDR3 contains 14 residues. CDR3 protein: CASGVTGGGETQYF. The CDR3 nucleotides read TGTGCCAGCGGTGTGACGGGGGGCGGGGAGACCCAGTACTTC.

The CDR3 bases are TGTGCCAGCAGCTCCGAGGTTGCTTACGAGCAGTACTTC. This gives the protein CASSSEVAYEQYF. The chain links TRBV5-5 to TRBJ2-7, with unresolved D. Germline V gene lookup returns CDR1 SGHKS and CDR2 YYEKEE (reference sequence). The CDR3 extends over 13 amino acids. V was shortened by 3 bases and J by 4 bases, with 11 bases between the two germline ends.

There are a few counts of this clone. CDR3 sequence: CASSQDGGERNQPQHF. The DNA of the CDR3 is TGCGCCAGCAGCCAAGATGGAGGGGAAAGAAATCAGCCCCAGCATTTT. This chain uses TRBV4-3 with TRBJ1-5; tentatively, D is TRBD1 (5 bases). Germline values: CDR1 LGHNA, CDR2 YSLEER. This CDR3 contains 16 residues. V shed 0 bases and J shed 4 bases, with 13 bases lying between them.

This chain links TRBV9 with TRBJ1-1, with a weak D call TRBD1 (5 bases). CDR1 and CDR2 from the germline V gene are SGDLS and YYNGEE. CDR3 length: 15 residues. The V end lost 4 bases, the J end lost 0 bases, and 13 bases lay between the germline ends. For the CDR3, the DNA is TGTGCCAGCAGCATCGGAGGGGAATTGAACACTGAAGCTTTCTTT. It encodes CASSIGGELNTEAFF.

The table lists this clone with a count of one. This CDR3 reads CASRPGGGEKLFF. CDR3 nucleotide sequence: TGTGCCAGCAGACCTGGTGGGGGGGAAAAACTGTTTTTT. The V gene is TRBV11-2, the J gene TRBJ1-4, with D perhaps matching TRBD1 (5 bases). The CDR3 runs 13 residues. V was clipped by 6 bases and J by 8 bases, with 13 bases between them. The germline V gene encodes CDR1 SGHAT and CDR2 FQNNGV.

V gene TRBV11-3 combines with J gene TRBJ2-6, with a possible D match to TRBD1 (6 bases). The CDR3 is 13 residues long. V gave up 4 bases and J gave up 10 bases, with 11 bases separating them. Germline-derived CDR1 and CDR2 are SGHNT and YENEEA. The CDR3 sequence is CASSYAQGNVLTF. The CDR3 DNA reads TGTGCCAGCAGCTACGCCCAGGGGAACGTCCTGACTTTC.

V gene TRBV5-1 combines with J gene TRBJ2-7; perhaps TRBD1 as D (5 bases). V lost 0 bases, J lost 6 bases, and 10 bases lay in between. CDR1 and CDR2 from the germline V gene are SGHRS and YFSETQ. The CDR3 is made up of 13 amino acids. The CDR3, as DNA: TGCGCCAGCAGCTTGGTACAGGTGGGCGAGCAGTACTTC. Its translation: CASSLVQVGEQYF.